This passage covers 8 T cell receptor beta chains from one sample sequenced in a study of T-cell reconstitution after alpha-beta-depleted transplantation in children. Researchers prepared the TCRbeta library using unique molecular identifiers, the study reports. TCRdb used MiXCR to reprocess the PCR reads, holding one entry per CDR3 protein. The table shows fewer than 450,000 distinct CDR3 sequences, with about 16% occurring only once. The sequences come from PBMCs, mostly from graft donor cells, collected 360 days after TCRalphabeta/CD19-depleted stem cell transplant. The receptors here all came from a male patient between 2 and 10 years old who had a stem cell transplant for acute lymphoblastic leukemia, so the T cells may come from the graft donor.

This clonotype was counted many times. This chain joins TRBV4-3 and TRBJ1-5, with D uncertain. V was cut by 0 bases and J by 4 bases, with 7 bases left in between. Germline CDR1 and CDR2: LGHNA and YSLEER. The length of the CDR3 is 14 residues. The CDR3 nucleotides are TGCGCCAGCAGCCAAGAAGCTGGGAATCAGCCCCAGCATTTT. Amino acid sequence: CASSQEAGNQPQHF.

The V and J genes are TRBV2 and TRBJ2-5; TRBD2 agrees at 13 bases. The CDR3 is 15 residues long. The germline gives CDR1 SNHLY, CDR2 FYNNEI. After removal of 6 bases from V and 5 bases from J, the junction contained 6 bases not matched to a gene. CDR3 protein: CASSPLAGGSETQYF. As DNA, the CDR3 is TGTGCCAGCAGCCCACTAGCGGGAGGGTCCGAGACCCAGTACTTC.

The genes are TRBV21-1 and TRBJ2-1; the table's D call TRBD1 went unverified against the DNA. TRBV21-1 is designated a pseudogene. The CDR3 sequence is 16 residues long. This CDR3 reads CASSKVQGATYNEQFF. In DNA, the CDR3 is TGTGCCAGCAGCAAAGTACAGGGGGCAACCTACAATGAGCAGTTCTTC.

The table lists this clonotype with a few counts. The V and J genes are TRBV19 and TRBJ2-1; maybe TRBD1 (6 bases). There are 14 residues in the CDR3. Between the trimmed V and J ends, which lost 7 bases and 2 bases, there was a span of 12 bases. Germline-derived CDR1 and CDR2 are LNHDA and SQIVND (reference sequence). Here the CDR3 reads CASMVGTPYNEQFF. The CDR3 DNA follows: TGTGCCAGTATGGTTGGGACACCCTACAATGAGCAGTTCTTC. Together with reference TRBV19 and TRBJ2-1, the CDR3 gives the full variable domain: DGGITQSPKYLFRKEGQNVTLSCEQNLNHDAMYWYRQDPGQGLRLIYYSQIVNDFQKGDIAEGYSVSREKKESFPLTVTSAQKNPTAFYLCASMVGTPYNEQFFGPGTRLTVL.

In its sample, this clonotype was seen a few times. The rearrangement joins TRBV20-1 to TRBJ2-1; D gene uncertain. Germline V lookup: CDR1 DFQATT, CDR2 SNEGSKA (reference sequence). The CDR3 covers 14 residues. V lost 5 bases and J lost 0, with 11 bases in between. The CDR3 region has the DNA TGCAGTGCTGGCCGGGTGAGCTCCTACAATGAGCAGTTCTTC. Residues: CSAGRVSSYNEQFF.

Note on this clonotype: Mismatch with germline at one junction end may stem from a read error. The chain carries TRBV19 and TRBJ2-4; TRBD1 matches 8 bases. CDR3 length: 14 residues. The germline V gene has CDR1 LNHDA and CDR2 SQIVND (reference sequence). The CDR3 loop is CASSLDRARNIQYF. CDR3 sequence (DNA): TGTGCCAGTAGTTTGGACAGGGCCAGAAACATTCAGTACTTC.

In its sample, this clonotype was seen a few times. The V and J genes are TRBV28 and TRBJ2-3, with 7 nucleotides matching TRBD2. The CDR3 consists of 16 residues. Germline lookup yields CDR1 MDHEN and CDR2 SYDVKM. Trimming took 6 bases from V and 2 from J; bases not matched to a gene: 11. CDR3 amino acids: CASSPRLAVHTDTQYF. CDR3 DNA sequence: TGTGCCAGCAGCCCCCGGCTAGCGGTACACACAGATACGCAGTATTTT.

A remark on this clonotype: This may stem from a read error, because a much larger clone lies one nucleotide away. V gene TRBV7-9 combines with J gene TRBJ1-5, with 7 nucleotides matching TRBD1. Germline CDR1 is SEHNR and CDR2 is FQNEAQ (reference sequence). This CDR3 region has 14 residues. The junction had 2 bases not matched to a gene; V was cut back by 4 bases and J by 2 bases. The chain's CDR3 is CASSWGTGNQPQHF. CDR3 in DNA: TGTGCCAGCAGCTGGGGGACAGGCAATCAGCCCCAGCATTTT. Based on the CDR3 plus reference TRBV7-9 and TRBJ1-5, the full variable domain is DTGVSQNPRHKITKRGQNVTFRCDPISEHNRLYWYRQTLGQGPEFLTYFQNEAQLEKSRLLSDRFSAERPKGSFSTLEIQRTEQGDSAMYLCASSWGTGNQPQHFGDGTRLSIL.